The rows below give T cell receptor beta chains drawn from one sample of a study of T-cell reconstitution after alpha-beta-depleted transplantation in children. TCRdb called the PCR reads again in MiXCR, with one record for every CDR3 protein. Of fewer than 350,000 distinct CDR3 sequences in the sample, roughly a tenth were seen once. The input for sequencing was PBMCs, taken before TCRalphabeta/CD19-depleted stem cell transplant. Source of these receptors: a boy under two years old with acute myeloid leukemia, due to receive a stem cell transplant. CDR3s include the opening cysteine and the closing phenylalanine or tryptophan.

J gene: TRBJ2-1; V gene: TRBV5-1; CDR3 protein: CASSLNSNEQFF
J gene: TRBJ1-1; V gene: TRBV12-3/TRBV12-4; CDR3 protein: CASSFLGVNTEAFF
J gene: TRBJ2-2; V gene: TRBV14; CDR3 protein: CASSQEVAGITGELFF
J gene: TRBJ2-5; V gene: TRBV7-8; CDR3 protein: CASSFGWGYQETQYF
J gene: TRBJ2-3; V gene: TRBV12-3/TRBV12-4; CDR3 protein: CASSRGRVTDTQYF
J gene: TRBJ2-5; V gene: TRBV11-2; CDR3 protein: CASSLDRLTQETQYF
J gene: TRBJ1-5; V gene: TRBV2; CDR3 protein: CASSGRVGASNQPQHF
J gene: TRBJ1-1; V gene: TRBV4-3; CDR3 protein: CASSQDWYRDRGDTEAFF
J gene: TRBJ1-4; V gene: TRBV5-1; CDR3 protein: CASSPGRANEKLFF
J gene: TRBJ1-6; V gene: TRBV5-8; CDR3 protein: CASSVRGTSGPDSPLHF
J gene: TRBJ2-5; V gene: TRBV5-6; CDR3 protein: CASSWREYRSETQYF
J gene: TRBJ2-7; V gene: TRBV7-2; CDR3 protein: CASSPKLAGVNEQYF
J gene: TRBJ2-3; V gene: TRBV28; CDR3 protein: CAIRLRNRATDTQYF
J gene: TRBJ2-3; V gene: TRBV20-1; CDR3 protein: CSASGTSDTQYF
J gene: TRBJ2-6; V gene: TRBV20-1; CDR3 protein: CSARDGASGANVLTF
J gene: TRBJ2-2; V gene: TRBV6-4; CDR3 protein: CASSDSTNTGELFF
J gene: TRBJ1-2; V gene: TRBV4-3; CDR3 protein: CASSQDLGANYGYTF
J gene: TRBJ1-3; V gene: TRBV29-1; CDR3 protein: CSGRDKGNTIYF
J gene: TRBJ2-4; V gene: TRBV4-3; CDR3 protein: CASSLSVTGGKNIQYF
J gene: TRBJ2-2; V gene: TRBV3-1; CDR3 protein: CASSPPRGRGPPGELFF
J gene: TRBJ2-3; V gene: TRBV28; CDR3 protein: CASSLMAFSQYF
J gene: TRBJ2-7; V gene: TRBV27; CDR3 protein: CASRSLAVEQYF
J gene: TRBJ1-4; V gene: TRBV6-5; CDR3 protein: CASSYNRGGEKLFF
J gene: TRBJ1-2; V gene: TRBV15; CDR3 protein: CATSRDPGDGYTF
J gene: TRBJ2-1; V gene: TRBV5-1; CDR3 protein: CASSLEGGKEQFF
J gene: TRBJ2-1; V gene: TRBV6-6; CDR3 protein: CASSYSDRAEAFF
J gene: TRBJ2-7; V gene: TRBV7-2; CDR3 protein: CASSLSVWELGYEQYF
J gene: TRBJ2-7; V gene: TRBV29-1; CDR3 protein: CSVEDPLGVGSSYEQYF
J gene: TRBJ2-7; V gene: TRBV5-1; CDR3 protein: CASAASGQTYEQYF
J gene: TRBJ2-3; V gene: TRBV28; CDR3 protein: CASRRTGTSGRTDTQYF
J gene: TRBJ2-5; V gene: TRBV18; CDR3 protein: CASSPPQAQETQYF
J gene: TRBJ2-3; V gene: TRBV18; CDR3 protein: CASSPSTTRTDTQYF
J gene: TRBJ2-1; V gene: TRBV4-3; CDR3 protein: CASSQEGLGEQFF
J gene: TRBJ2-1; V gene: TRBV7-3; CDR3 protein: CASSLTSDRGFEQFF
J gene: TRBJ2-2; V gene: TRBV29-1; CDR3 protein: CSVSRTVGSGELFF
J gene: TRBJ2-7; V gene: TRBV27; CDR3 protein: CASSPTDVLASPYEQYF
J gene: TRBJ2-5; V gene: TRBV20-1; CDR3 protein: CSAHKGLAGAGQETQYF
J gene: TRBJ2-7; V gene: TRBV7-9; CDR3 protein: CASSSQGQGYEQYF
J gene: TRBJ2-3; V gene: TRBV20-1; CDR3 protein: CSAQRGGRKDTQYF
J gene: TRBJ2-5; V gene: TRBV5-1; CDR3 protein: CASSRQPEETQYF
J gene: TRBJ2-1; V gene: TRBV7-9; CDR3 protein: CASSLLGLAYNEQFF
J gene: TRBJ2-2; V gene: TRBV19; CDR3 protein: CASSKRQGLLDTGELFF